These 25 T cell receptor beta chains came from one sample sequenced in a study of blood T cell repertoires in COVID-19. TCRdb keeps only in-frame clones here, not all; method: immunoSEQ multiplex PCR. The repertoire has 150,000 to 200,000 clones, approximately 88% of them found once; the top ten carry 8% to 9.5%. Sequences were obtained from peripheral blood. The receptors come from a woman aged 80 or over with active or convalescent COVID-19.

The rearrangement uses TRBV14 and TRBJ1-4; TRBD1 matches at 7 bases. The germline V gene has CDR1 SGHDN and CDR2 FVKESK. This CDR3 has 16 residues. J was trimmed by 7 bases and V by 1 base; bases with no gene match: 9. CDR3 nucleotide sequence: TGTGCCAGCAGCCAAGGACCAGGGGGTATAGGTGAAAAACTGTTTTTT. Protein product: CASSQGPGGIGEKLFF. Looking up the rest from reference TRBV14 and TRBJ1-4 gives the full variable domain: EAGVTQFPSHSVIEKGQTVTLRCDPISGHDNLYWYRRVMGKEIKFLLHFVKESKQDESGMPNNRFLAERTGGTYSTLKVQPAELEDSGVYFCASSQGPGGIGEKLFFGSGTQLSVL.

The rearrangement joins TRBV5-6 to TRBJ2-1; TRBD2 aligns across 14 bases. Unmatched junction bases numbered 5, after V lost 4 bases and J lost 2 bases. In germline, CDR1 is SGHDT, CDR2 YYEEEE. The CDR3 spans 17 residues. The CDR3 DNA is TGTGCCAGCAGCCTTGGACTAGCGGGGGGACCCTACAATGAGCAGTTCTTC. Amino acids: CASSLGLAGGPYNEQFF. The full variable domain, its missing parts supplied by reference TRBV5-6 and TRBJ2-1, is DAGVTQSPTHLIKTRGQQVTLRCSPKSGHDTVSWYQQALGQGPQFIFQYYEEEERQRGNFPDRFSGHQFPNYSSELNVNALLLGDSALYLCASSLGLAGGPYNEQFFGPGTRLTVL.

This clone was recorded a few times. This chain joins TRBV19 and TRBJ1-3; 7 bases line up with TRBD1. Germline assignment: CDR1 LNHDA and CDR2 SQIVND (reference sequence). This CDR3 has 15 residues. Losses at the gene ends were 6 bases for V and 1 base for J; bases not matched to a gene: 6. CDR3 DNA: TGTGCCAGTAGAATCAGGGGGTCGTCTGGAAACACCATATATTTT. Translated: CASRIRGSSGNTIYF.

The chain employs TRBV25-1 and TRBJ1-1, with no clear D. CDR1 and CDR2 (germline): MGHDK, SYGVNS. This CDR3 comprises 14 residues. V lost 1 base, J lost 1 base, and 7 bases lay in between. The CDR3 here is CASSELVSNTEAFF. The CDR3 coding sequence is TGTGCCAGCAGTGAATTAGTCTCGAACACTGAAGCTTTCTTT.

In its sample, this clone was seen a few times. CDR3 sequence reads: CASSLTATENEQFF. The CDR3 DNA reads TGCGCCAGCAGCCTGACGGCGACAGAAAATGAGCAGTTCTTC. The rearrangement links TRBV5-1 to TRBJ2-1, with D possibly matching TRBD1 (5 bases). Per germline, CDR1 SGHRS and CDR2 YFSETQ. The CDR3 runs 14 residues. V was pared by 4 bases and J by 7 bases, with 15 bases between.

This clone was observed a handful of times. V gene TRBV2 combines with J gene TRBJ1-6, with 9 bases aligning to TRBD1. In germline, CDR1 is SNHLY, CDR2 FYNNEI. V shed 3 bases and J 7 bases; nucleotides not matched to a gene: 10. The length of the CDR3 is 17 residues. CDR3 sequence: CASSDRAGQGRNSPLHF. Here the CDR3 DNA reads TGTGCCAGCAGTGACAGAGCGGGACAGGGCCGGAATTCACCCCTCCACTTT.

This clone was found once. The V call is TRBV2, the J call TRBJ1-4; D remains ambiguous. This CDR3 has 15 residues. Trimming took off 6 bases at V and 0 bases at J, with 11 bases between the two ends. Germline values: CDR1 SNHLY, CDR2 FYNNEI. For the CDR3, the DNA is TGTGCCAGCAGGCCTCCTGGAGCAACTAATGAAAAACTGTTTTTT. Translated: CASRPPGATNEKLFF.

The chain joins TRBV9 to TRBJ1-2, with 7 bases identical to TRBD1. There are 14 residues in the CDR3. The ends lost 0 bases at V and 8 bases at J; junction bases unmatched: 7. Looked up from germline, CDR1 is SGDLS and CDR2 is YYNGEE. CDR3 in DNA: TGTGCCAGCAGCGTAGCGACAGGGATGCAGGGCTACACCTTC. Amino acid sequence: CASSVATGMQGYTF. The full variable domain, rest sourced from reference TRBV9 and TRBJ1-2, is DSGVTQTPKHLITATGQRVTLRCSPRSGDLSVYWYQQSLDQGLQFLIQYYNGEERAKGNILERFSAQQFPDLHSELNLSSLELGDSALYFCASSVATGMQGYTFGSGTRLTVV.

The gene calls are TRBV30 and TRBJ1-2, with TRBD1 as a possible D gene (6 bases). V was trimmed by 0 bases and J by 4 bases, leaving 9 bases between them. The CDR3 spans 13 residues. The germline CDR1 and CDR2 sequences are GTSNPN and SVGIG (reference sequence). The CDR3 sequence is CAWSVRQVYGYTF. The CDR3 DNA follows: TGTGCCTGGAGTGTAAGACAGGTCTATGGCTACACCTTC.

The CDR3, as DNA: TGTGCCACCGGAGTAGCGGGGGGGCCAGAGACCCAGTACTTC. This translates into CATGVAGGPETQYF. The rearrangement links TRBV27 to TRBJ2-5, with TRBD2 matching over 11 bases. The CDR3 extends over 14 amino acids. V lost 10 bases to trimming and J lost 4 bases; unmatched junction nucleotides: 8. CDR1 is MNHEY, CDR2 SMNVEV, per germline (reference sequence).

This sequence joins TRBV9 and TRBJ1-1; the D gene is possibly TRBD1 (6 bases). Germline V gives CDR1 SGDLS, CDR2 YYNGEE. The CDR3 spans 16 residues. Trimming shortened V by 3 bases and J by 1 base, and 16 bases separated the two germline ends. The CDR3 is CASSAYAGAGNTEAFF. The CDR3, as DNA: TGTGCCAGCAGCGCCTACGCAGGGGCGGGGAACACTGAAGCTTTCTTT.

The chain has TRBV6-2 or TRBV6-3 and TRBJ1-2; no clear D. CDR3 length: 13 amino acids. The V end lost 2 bases, the J end lost 4 bases, and 8 bases lay between the germline ends. The germline V gene encodes CDR1 MNHEY and CDR2 SVGEGT. CDR3 DNA: TGTGCCAGCAGTTACGGGAGATCCTATGGCTACACCTTC. The encoded protein is CASSYGRSYGYTF.

CDR3 nucleotides: TGTGCCAGCAGTGAAGCGCTGAGTTACGGGAAACTGTTTTTT. This gives the protein CASSEALSYGKLFF. The V gene is TRBV6-1, the J gene TRBJ1-4, with D unresolved. Germline V gene data show CDR1 as MNHNS and CDR2 as SASEGT. The ends were cut back, 0 bases at V and 11 bases at J, with 13 bases in the middle. The CDR3 runs 14 residues.

The V and J genes are TRBV27 and TRBJ1-1; D unresolved. The ends were cut back, 6 bases at V and 0 bases at J, with 8 bases in the middle. The CDR3 spans 13 residues. Germline values: CDR1 MNHEY, CDR2 SMNVEV (reference sequence). In nucleotides, the CDR3 is TGTGCCAGCAGCAGACAAATGAACACTGAAGCTTTCTTT. Its translation is CASSRQMNTEAFF.

This clone has only one observation. V and J are TRBV7-8 and TRBJ1-5, with D unclear. V was trimmed by 2 bases and J by 4 bases, leaving 6 bases between them. Germline CDR1 and CDR2: SGHVS and FQNEAQ. The CDR3 is 13 amino acids. The CDR3 reads CASSLQANQPQHF. The CDR3 DNA reads TGTGCCAGCAGCTTACAGGCGAATCAGCCCCAGCATTTT.

J is TRBJ2-1 and V is TRBV6-2 or TRBV6-3, with TRBD1 matching over 7 bases. The CDR3 covers 12 residues. With V trimmed by 6 bases and J by 15 bases, 11 bases remained unmatched. Germline assignment: CDR1 MNHEY and CDR2 SVGEGT. The CDR3 loop is CASSKIGTDPFF. CDR3 nucleotide sequence: TGTGCCAGCAGCAAGATCGGGACAGATCCGTTCTTC.

V usage is TRBV2 and J usage is TRBJ1-2; 7 bases line up with TRBD1. Trimming at V came to 4 bases and at J to 0 bases, leaving 5 bases not matched to a gene. The germline V gene encodes CDR1 SNHLY and CDR2 FYNNEI. CDR3 size: 15 residues. This CDR3 reads CASSARDSANYGYTF. DNA for the CDR3: TGTGCCAGCAGTGCCCGGGACAGCGCTAACTATGGCTACACCTTC. Variable domain in full (rest from reference TRBV2 and TRBJ1-2): EPEVTQTPSHQVTQMGQEVILRCVPISNHLYFYWYRQILGQKVEFLVSFYNNEISEKSEIFDDQFSVERPDGSNFTLKIRSTKLEDSAMYFCASSARDSANYGYTFGSGTRLTVV.

The chain joins TRBV4-2 to TRBJ2-1; 8 bases are shared with TRBD2. J gave up 8 bases and V 0 bases, and 3 bases lay outside the gene matches. CDR1 LGHNA and CDR2 YNFKEQ come from the germline V gene. The CDR3 runs 14 residues. CDR3 residues: CASSQDHGGDEQFF. The CDR3 region has the DNA TGTGCCAGCAGCCAAGATCACGGGGGGGATGAGCAGTTCTTC.

This clone showed up just a few times. The gene calls are TRBV19 and TRBJ1-5; TRBD1 aligns across 7 bases. V lost 5 bases to trimming and J lost 6 bases; unmatched junction nucleotides: 7. The CDR3 runs 14 residues. CDR1 is LNHDA, CDR2 SQIVND, per germline (reference sequence). CDR3 protein: CASSYRGAGQPQHF. CDR3 bases: TGTGCCAGTAGTTACAGGGGCGCAGGTCAGCCCCAGCATTTT.

The chain links TRBV7-9 to TRBJ2-7, with 7 bases fitting TRBD1. The J segment lost 3 bases and the V segment lost 5 bases, leaving 7 bases of the junction unmatched. Germline V gene lookup returns CDR1 SEHNR and CDR2 FQNEAQ (reference sequence). There are 14 residues in the CDR3. CDR3 nucleotides: TGTGCCAGCAGCCCGGGACAGATTTTCTACGAGCAGTACTTC. Its protein is CASSPGQIFYEQYF.

The chain uses TRBV27 and TRBJ1-5; D unclear. Germline V gives CDR1 MNHEY, CDR2 SMNVEV (reference sequence). The CDR3 loop spans 13 amino acids. The V end was cut by 4 bases, the J end by 8 bases, with 12 bases between. The CDR3 reads CASSWRVKEPQHF. CDR3 sequence (DNA): TGTGCCAGCAGTTGGAGAGTTAAGGAGCCCCAGCATTTT.

The chain employs TRBV5-1 and TRBJ2-1; the match to TRBD2 covers 11 bases. J gave up 9 bases and V 3 bases, and 8 bases lay outside the gene matches. Looked up from germline, CDR1 is SGHRS and CDR2 is YFSETQ. This CDR3 comprises 15 residues. In DNA, the CDR3 is TGCGCCAGCAGCTCTATTAGCGGGGGGGCCCCTGAGCAGTTCTTC. Protein sequence: CASSSISGGAPEQFF. Variable domain in full (rest from reference TRBV5-1 and TRBJ2-1): KAGVTQTPRYLIKTRGQQVTLSCSPISGHRSVSWYQQTPGQGLQFLFEYFSETQRNKGNFPGRFSGRQFSNSRSEMNVSTLELGDSALYLCASSSISGGAPEQFFGPGTRLTVL.

The CDR3 sequence is CASSAIDSFYGYTF. In DNA, the CDR3 is TGTGCCAGCAGCGCTATAGACAGCTTCTATGGCTACACCTTC. The chain recombines TRBV9 with TRBJ1-2; maybe TRBD1 (5 bases). From germline, CDR1 is SGDLS and CDR2 YYNGEE. V lost 3 bases and J lost 4, with 13 bases in between. This CDR3 region has 14 residues.

The chain combines TRBV14 with TRBJ1-1, with TRBD1 identical over 7 bases. With V trimmed by 3 bases and J by 0 bases, 4 bases remained unmatched. The CDR3 extends over 15 amino acids. Germline V gene sequence: CDR1 SGHDN, CDR2 FVKESK. CDR3 nucleotide sequence: TGTGCCAGCAGCCACAGGGACAGTTTGAACACTGAAGCTTTCTTT. Amino acid sequence: CASSHRDSLNTEAFF.

This chain links TRBV5-6 with TRBJ2-4; 10 bases line up with TRBD2. The CDR3 is 17 amino acids. Losses at the gene ends were 1 base for V and 3 bases for J; bases not matched to a gene: 7. From germline, CDR1 is SGHDT and CDR2 YYEEEE. In DNA form, the CDR3 reads TGTGCCAGCAGCTTGCTAGCGGGGGCCTCCGACAAAAACATTCAGTACTTC. Its translation is CASSLLAGASDKNIQYF.